The 16 T cell receptor beta chains below come from one sample, sequenced in a study of T-cell reconstitution after alpha-beta-depleted transplantation in children (dated by TCRdb to between 2015 and 2016). The treatment or condition label of this sample denotes: allogeneic hematopoietic cell transplantation with graft depleted of TCRalphabeta T cells and CD19 B cells. Libraries were made using PCR. TCRdb lists the instrument as Illumina HiSeq 2500. Molecular barcoding was employed in the preparation of TCR libraries, with unique molecular identifiers being used to normalize TCRbeta repertoire quantification. Starting from the raw public reads, TCRdb applied fastp trimming at Q25, assembled clones with MiXCR and retained in-frame beta chains. Rows matching on CDR3 protein sequence are summarized as one entry with the most common DNA and genes. The sample records 900,000 or so distinct CDR3 sequences, approximately 15% of which are singletons. About 5% of the sample belongs to the ten largest clones.

Source: PBMCs, mostly from graft donor cells, taken 360 days after TCRalphabeta/CD19-depleted stem cell transplant. The receptors were gathered from a male patient between 10 and 17 years old who had a stem cell transplant for acute lymphoblastic leukemia, so the T cells may come from the graft donor.

The CDR3 loop reads CASSWGWPGNVREDTGELFF. In nucleotides, the CDR3 is TGTGCCAGCAGCTGGGGTTGGCCGGGGAATGTAAGGGAAGACACCGGGGAGCTGTTTTTT. The gene calls are TRBV11-1 and TRBJ2-2; D perhaps matches TRBD2 (5 bases). Trimming removed 4 bases from V and 3 bases from J, with 27 bases in between. CDR3 size: 20 residues. Per germline, CDR1 SGHAT and CDR2 FQDESV (reference sequence).

The rearrangement uses TRBV19 and TRBJ1-5; D is uncertain. V lost 8 bases and J lost 4, with 15 bases in between. This CDR3 region has 14 residues. Looked up from germline, CDR1 is LNHDA and CDR2 is SQIVND (reference sequence). The CDR3 loop reads CASATGSTNQPQHF. In DNA form, the CDR3 reads TGTGCCAGTGCGACCGGGTCCACAAATCAGCCCCAGCATTTT.

This rearrangement joins TRBV29-1 to TRBJ2-7; 7 bases map to TRBD1. The germline V gene encodes CDR1 SQVTM and CDR2 ANQGSEA. CDR3 length equals 14 residues. The V gene end was trimmed by 6 bases and the J gene end by 3 bases; junction bases not matched to a gene: 11. The CDR3 region is CSVVSGTAFYEQYF. CDR3 sequence (DNA): TGCAGCGTGGTGTCCGGGACAGCCTTCTACGAGCAGTACTTC.

This clonotype was observed many times. This chain connects TRBV10-3 to TRBJ2-7, with D maybe TRBD1 (5 bases). Germline-derived CDR1 and CDR2 are ENHRY and SYGVKD. The ends were cut back, 4 bases at V and 1 base at J, with 11 bases in the middle. This CDR3 has 14 amino acids. Here the CDR3 reads CAISATVDSYEQYF. The DNA of the CDR3 is TGTGCCATCAGTGCGACAGTAGATTCCTACGAGCAGTACTTC.

This clonotype has a handful of counts. J is TRBJ2-3 and V is TRBV12-3 or TRBV12-4, with TRBD2 identical over 9 bases. Trimming took 6 bases from V and 2 from J; bases not matched to a gene: 9. This CDR3 is built from 16 residues. The CDR3 DNA reads TGTGCCAGCAGCGTCCCATTAGCGGGAGTCACAGATACGCAGTATTTT. Encoded protein: CASSVPLAGVTDTQYF.

This chain connects TRBV6-1 to TRBJ2-7; 11 bases are a match to TRBD1. The germline V gene encodes CDR1 MNHNS and CDR2 SASEGT. With 6 bases clipped from V and 0 bases from J, the junction kept 16 bases outside the gene matches. The CDR3 covers 19 residues. This chain's CDR3 is CASRRGQGAGRITSYEQYF. In DNA form, the CDR3 reads TGTGCCAGCAGGCGAGGACAGGGGGCCGGTAGGATCACCTCCTACGAGCAGTACTTC.

This chain uses TRBV30 with TRBJ2-3; TRBD2 matches 10 bases. The length of the CDR3 is 16 residues. The V and J ends lost 2 bases and 5 bases, in that order; junction bases with no gene match: 10. Germline V gene sequence: CDR1 GTSNPN, CDR2 SVGIG (reference sequence). The CDR3 sequence is CAWSFTPAGGVDTQYF. DNA for the CDR3: TGTGCCTGGAGTTTCACCCCAGCGGGAGGGGTAGATACGCAGTATTTT.

This chain links TRBV27 with TRBJ2-2; D is uncertain. CDR3 length: 14 residues. CDR1 and CDR2 (germline): MNHEY, SMNVEV (reference sequence). Trimming left V 3 bases short and J 2 bases short, with 7 bases between. The CDR3 loop reads CASSFQLNTGELFF. The CDR3 DNA is TGTGCCAGCAGTTTCCAGCTCAACACCGGGGAGCTGTTTTTT.

The chain carries TRBV3-1 and TRBJ2-1, with TRBD2 matching 10 bases. The CDR3 length is 16 residues. Germline assignment: CDR1 LGHDT and CDR2 YNNKEL (reference sequence). V lost 1 base, J lost 9 bases, and 9 bases stayed unmatched. DNA of the CDR3: TGTGCCAGCAGCCAAGCTTCCCTAGCGGGAGCGCGTGAGCAGTTCTTC. It is translated as CASSQASLAGAREQFF.

This clonotype was detected many times. The chain employs TRBV20-1 and TRBJ2-7, with 11 bases aligning to TRBD2. Germline trimming cut 5 bases from V and 0 bases from J; bases unmatched to any gene: 9. The CDR3 is 16 amino acids. Germline-derived CDR1 and CDR2 are DFQATT and SNEGSKA (reference sequence). Here the CDR3 reads CSASKTTSGSSYEQYF. In DNA, the CDR3 is TGCAGTGCTTCAAAAACCACTAGCGGGAGCTCCTACGAGCAGTACTTC.

This chain connects TRBV11-1 to TRBJ2-1; the match to TRBD2 covers 13 bases. Germline V gives CDR1 SGHAT, CDR2 FQDESV (reference sequence). The V and J ends lost 5 bases and 9 bases, in that order; junction bases with no gene match: 13. The CDR3 consists of 17 residues. This CDR3 reads CASSAGLAGMGRSEQFF. CDR3 bases: TGTGCCAGCAGCGCGGGACTAGCGGGAATGGGCCGGAGTGAGCAGTTCTTC.

This clonotype was seen more than once but under ten times. The chain couples TRBV12-3 or TRBV12-4 to TRBJ2-5; D call uncertain. The length of the CDR3 is 14 residues. The V end was cut by 3 bases, the J end by 6 bases, with 14 bases between. The CDR3 protein is CASSFVGSRQTQYF. The CDR3 DNA reads TGTGCCAGCAGTTTTGTCGGTAGCAGGCAGACCCAGTACTTC.

V usage is TRBV5-1 and J usage is TRBJ1-5; no definite D call. This CDR3 contains 13 residues. Per germline, CDR1 SGHRS and CDR2 YFSETQ. V was cut by 7 bases and J by 5 bases, with 13 bases left in between. In nucleotides, the CDR3 is TGCGCCAGCGCGACCGGGCGGGATCAGCCCCAGCATTTT. Its protein is CASATGRDQPQHF. Using reference TRBV5-1 and TRBJ1-5 for the parts outside the CDR3, the full variable domain is KAGVTQTPRYLIKTRGQQVTLSCSPISGHRSVSWYQQTPGQGLQFLFEYFSETQRNKGNFPGRFSGRQFSNSRSEMNVSTLELGDSALYLCASATGRDQPQHFGDGTRLSIL.

This clonotype came up many times. The V and J genes are TRBV12-3 or TRBV12-4 and TRBJ1-1; the D is unclear. Trimming removed 8 bases from V and 10 bases from J, with 20 bases in between. This CDR3 is built from 13 residues. The CDR3 sequence: CASLNGNIESAFF. For the CDR3, the DNA is TGTGCCAGCCTAAACGGGAATATAGAGTCAGCTTTCTTT.

This chain uses TRBV29-1 with TRBJ2-3, with no clear D. This CDR3 has 12 residues. V shed 6 bases and J shed 3 bases, with 10 bases lying between them. Germline V gives CDR1 SQVTM, CDR2 ANQGSEA. CDR3 in DNA: TGCAGCGTCGGTAGCACAACAGATACGCAGTATTTT. It encodes CSVGSTTDTQYF.

This clonotype was detected a few times. The rearrangement uses TRBV5-6 and TRBJ1-4, with D perhaps matching TRBD1 (6 bases). From germline, CDR1 is SGHDT and CDR2 YYEEEE. V lost 0 bases to trimming and J lost 12 bases, with 15 bases between them. The CDR3 covers 14 residues. DNA of the CDR3: TGTGCCAGCAGCTTGGAGGGCCCCTCAGGGGAACTGTTTTTT. Protein sequence: CASSLEGPSGELFF.